Following are 7 T cell receptor beta chains from one sample sequenced in a study of OX40 agonist ivuxolimab in advanced cancers. The repertoire was sequenced with immunoSEQ multiplex PCR; TCRdb's copy has only in-frame clones and lacks some. The data show about 80,000 clones, approximately 92% seen once. This material consisted of CD4+ or CD8+ T cells sorted from blood, taken in a trial of the OX40 agonist ivuxolimab. The receptors were sampled from an adult with an advanced solid tumor such as melanoma, head and neck, liver or kidney cancer.

The V call is TRBV6-1, the J call TRBJ2-7; tentatively, D is TRBD2 (6 bases). Trimming stripped 4 bases from V and 3 bases from J, with 13 bases between. Germline V gene data show CDR1 as MNHNS and CDR2 as SASEGT. This CDR3 is built from 14 residues. This CDR3 reads CASSVLPSVYEQYF. CDR3 nucleotides: TGTGCCAGCAGTGTTCTACCTAGCGTCTACGAGCAGTACTTC.

A single count supports this clone. The gene calls are TRBV6-5 and TRBJ2-5, with 9 bases lining up with TRBD2. CDR1 is MNHEY, CDR2 SVGAGI, per germline. The J segment lost 4 bases and the V segment lost 4 bases, leaving 7 bases of the junction unmatched. CDR3 size: 15 residues. The CDR3 is CASSFLAGTRETQYF. The CDR3 nucleotides are TGTGCCAGCAGTTTCCTAGCGGGAACGAGAGAGACCCAGTACTTC.

This clone was seen a few times. V is TRBV19 and J is TRBJ2-3; the match to TRBD1 covers 8 bases. Germline V lookup: CDR1 LNHDA, CDR2 SQIVND (reference sequence). Trimming cost V 6 bases and J 2 bases; bases outside gene matches: 10. The CDR3 is made up of 16 amino acids. The CDR3 sequence is CASRNRGTSLTDTQYF. The CDR3, as DNA: TGTGCCAGTAGAAACAGGGGGACCTCTCTCACAGATACGCAGTATTTT.

The J gene is TRBJ2-5, the V gene TRBV19; no clear D. Trimming pared 3 bases from V and 0 bases from J, leaving 5 bases between. The CDR3 is 13 residues long. CDR1 and CDR2 (germline): LNHDA, SQIVND (reference sequence). CDR3 region: CASSIDNQETQYF. CDR3 in DNA: TGTGCCAGTAGTATTGACAACCAAGAGACCCAGTACTTC.

The rearrangement uses TRBV28 and TRBJ1-5; 7 positions match TRBD1. The CDR3 runs 16 residues. Trimming at V came to 5 bases and at J to 6 bases, leaving 13 bases not matched to a gene. Germline values: CDR1 MDHEN, CDR2 SYDVKM. Here the CDR3 DNA reads TGTGCCAGCAGTCCCCCGACAGGGACGAGGAGTCAGCCCCAGCATTTT. This sequence encodes CASSPPTGTRSQPQHF. Supplemented by reference TRBV28 and TRBJ1-5, the full variable domain reads DVKVTQSSRYLVKRTGEKVFLECVQDMDHENMFWYRQDPGLGLRLIYFSYDVKMKEKGDIPEGYSVSREKKERFSLILESASTNQTSMYLCASSPPTGTRSQPQHFGDGTRLSIL.

The chain uses TRBV6-6 and TRBJ2-7; D is ambiguous. The germline CDR1 and CDR2 sequences are MNHNY and SVGAGI (reference sequence). V was clipped by 0 bases and J by 2 bases, with 11 bases between them. This CDR3 region has 15 residues. This chain's CDR3 is CASSYSRRAAYEQYF. CDR3 coding DNA: TGTGCCAGCAGTTACTCGAGAAGGGCCGCCTACGAGCAGTACTTC.

J is TRBJ2-3 and V is TRBV6-6; the D call may be TRBD1 or TRBD2 (5 bases each). The CDR3 totals 13 residues. The germline gives CDR1 MNHNY, CDR2 SVGAGI (reference sequence). Trimming removed 8 bases at V and 1 base at J, with 10 bases between. The DNA for the CDR3 is TGTGCCAGCTGTTGGGACCGCACAGATACGCAGTATTTT. Amino acids: CASCWDRTDTQYF.